This TCR beta chain is from a study of T cell clonotyping in hematopoietic cell transplantation (TCRdb year 2021). Looking at the study overall: The study collected 130 or so blood samples from 30 to 40 consecutive transplant recipients and their related donors. Recruitment of patients was conducted between late 2015 and January 2017, and follow-up was continued until September 2020 or death.

Reading the germline V gene gives CDR1 SQVTM and CDR2 ANQGSEA. V loses 2 bases, J loses 2 bases, and the germline ends lie 5 bases apart. Spanning cysteine to phenylalanine, the CDR3 consists of 12 amino acids. Only the CDR3 part of the read is kept: 36 bases, read in frame from the first base. With the immunoSEQ assay, which is a bias-controlled multiplex PCR relying on V- and J-specific primers, TCR beta CDR3 regions were amplified from genomic DNA. A proprietary barcode and Illumina adapter sequences were added to the CDR3 amplicons in a second PCR step. CDR3 libraries were sequenced on an Illumina MiSeq instrument. Concerning the study's data processing: Export and quality control were done with immunoSEQ Analyzer 3.0, while downstream analyses used R Bioconductor and Immunarch. Only productive rearrangements in the normalized downsampled data set were used to calculate repertoire metrics. Pathologically expanded clonotypes were defined as those larger than 5 templates in the normalized cohort. The Inverse Simpson Index was used to measure repertoire diversity. To capture all clonotypes, CMV-specificity analyses were performed on the non-normalized data set. As stored in TCRdb, this immuneACCESS dataset retains in-frame rearrangements with V and J assigned. A fraction of the clones does not appear; measured against another copy, unresolved V genes explain less than half of the discrepancy, and the remainder lacks a known reason. The V and J calls and clone size are taken from that table; D and trimming were inferred from the DNA. Recorded for this sample are around 37,000 clones; 95% of them occurred a single time. Of the sample, about 1% is held by the ten largest clones.

Of note for this clone: The antigen it binds to is not known. Base quality data are lacking; no much larger clone is found one base away.

Broad study findings and their caveats: Donor and pretransplant recipient Inverse Simpson Index values predicted broader posttransplant TCR repertoire diversity. The sample size was limited, and because cells were not sorted, the contributions of CD4 and CD8 repertoires could not be separated. Only a small fraction of recipient repertoires overlapped donor repertoires, with over 95% appearing de novo at the given depth. After transplant, TCR diversity in recipients dropped, and pathologically expanded clonotypes climbed progressively between day 30 and day 180.

For TCR beta sequencing, blood samples came from the related transplant donors. Nuclei Lysis Solution was used to extract genomic DNA from fresh or cryopreserved unfractionated peripheral blood mononuclear cells. The sample was peripheral blood mononuclear cells. The receptor chain draws on TRBV29-1 and TRBJ2-3, with the D gene call left open. This TCR was recovered from a man younger than 45 in good health. Some clones in this sample may be carry-over from other donors' samples. The DNA is as follows: TGCAGCGTTGAAAGACCCACAGATACGCAGTATTTT. This sequence encodes CSVERPTDTQYF.